Listed below are T cell receptor beta chains from one sample, sequenced in a study of blood T cell repertoires in COVID-19. Data came from immunoSEQ multiplex PCR; TCRdb stores just in-frame clones and leaves some out. The repertoire holds some 110,000 clones, with 60% to 85% as singletons. Input material: peripheral blood. The receptors stem from a man between 65 and 85 years old with acute or convalescent COVID-19. Both conserved end residues are part of each CDR3.

>TRBV15
CATSRPGTGGQEKLFF
>TRBV5-6
CASSLHDRMDGYTF
>TRBV7-9
CASDPSRVTGPSGRVEQFF
>TRBV10-2
CASSQFVATEAFF
>TRBV2
CASRRSGTSGVNEQFF
>TRBV9
CASSVIGSPPEAFF
>TRBV5-1
CASSLLAADRSYNEQFF
>TRBV27
CASSWTGTNTEAFF
>TRBV27
CASSLDRGSYEQYF
>TRBV5-5
CASSLLQEKHGYTF
>TRBV6-5
CASSFTYSETQYF
>TRBV30
CAWSHQRLGQGNNYGYTF
>TRBV5-1
CASSFSGTGDEQYF
>TRBV2
CASSREGARDTQYF
>TRBV19
CASSRTGPLATEAFF
>TRBV11-3
CASSAGTGKGNEQFF
>TRBV6-5
CASSTVAGVGNEQYF
>TRBV27
CASSNSGQPQHF
>TRBV7-3
CASSLRLAFVNEQFF
>TRBV27
CASSLTGRISNTGELFF
>TRBV4-2
CASSRGTSGSEEADTQYF
>TRBV28
CASSTNRDAQPQHF
>TRBV18
CASSPRTGTEKLFF
>TRBV24-1
CATSDPTGPRQPQHF
>TRBV4-3
CASSPHPGQGGNIQYF
>TRBV4-3
CASSQDQIIISGGVIEQFF
>TRBV7-9
CASSLDRGPNTEAFF
>TRBV5-1
CASSWTTTGRETQYF
>TRBV5-4
CASSTGPTGRNEAFF
>TRBV7-2
CASSVDSRMNTEAFF
>TRBV28
CASGFRYEQYF
>TRBV27
CASSFVPGYSNQPQHF
>TRBV18
CASSPPERATGELFF
>TRBV19
CASTSRGRESGTDTQYF
>TRBV15
CATSRARTGTEQYF
>TRBV6-6
CASSLQTGGGYGYTF
>TRBV5-4
CASSLMNEQFF
>TRBV7-8
CASSSGFVYNEQFF
>TRBV11-2
CASSRAGTVGSQPQHF
>TRBV28
CASTQGGPGHSPLHF
>TRBV29-1
CSTSGTSPYEQYF
>TRBV12-3/TRBV12-4
CASSLRGSDGYTF